The rows below give T cell receptor beta chains drawn from one sample of a study of regulatory T cells in long-lasting Graves disease. TCRdb reprocessed the multiplex PCR reads via MiXCR and lists one record per CDR3 protein. Here the sample spans around 500,000 distinct CDR3 sequences, about 16% being singletons. These same records also appear under a second study, on T cells in Graves' hyperthyroidism and ophthalmopathy.

This material consisted of peripheral blood mononuclear cells (PBMCs), taken at new diagnosis, from a patient treated with antithyroid drugs. Receptors were obtained from a woman in her forties or fifties with Graves disease. Each CDR3 is given with its conserved first and last residue. Each record gives: CDR3 length, V gene, clone size, D gene, J gene, CDR3 protein, CDR3 DNA. D genes are given only for firm matches. The size entry is marked missing in some rows and otherwise reads once, few, many or a size class.

len: 14
v_gene: TRBV5-6
abundance: few
d_gene: NA
j_gene: TRBJ2-7
CDR3aa: CASSLGGWVAEQYF
CDR3nt: TGTGCCAGCAGCTTGGGGGGGTGGGTGGCCGAGCAGTACTTC

len: 14
v_gene: TRBV5-1
abundance: NA
d_gene: NA
j_gene: TRBJ1-1
CDR3aa: CASSLEIANTEAFF
CDR3nt: TGCGCCAGCAGCTTGGAAATCGCCAACACTGAAGCTTTCTTT

len: 13
v_gene: TRBV5-5
abundance: many
d_gene: NA
j_gene: TRBJ1-6
CDR3aa: CASSLDYNSPLHF
CDR3nt: TGTGCCAGCAGCTTGGATTATAATTCACCCCTCCACTTT

len: 15
v_gene: TRBV15
abundance: few
d_gene: NA
j_gene: TRBJ1-1
CDR3aa: CATSRVEWENTEAFF
CDR3nt: TGTGCCACCAGCAGAGTCGAATGGGAGAACACTGAAGCTTTCTTT

len: 15
v_gene: TRBV7-9
abundance: NA
d_gene: TRBD1
j_gene: TRBJ2-7
CDR3aa: CASSLPKTGGGEQYF
CDR3nt: TGTGCCAGCAGCTTACCTAAGACAGGGGGCGGCGAGCAGTACTTC

len: 15
v_gene: TRBV7-9
abundance: NA
d_gene: TRBD1
j_gene: TRBJ2-5
CDR3aa: CASSLDRGPVETQYF
CDR3nt: TGTGCCAGCAGCTTAGACAGGGGGCCTGTAGAGACCCAGTACTTC

len: 14
v_gene: TRBV20-1
abundance: few
d_gene: TRBD1
j_gene: TRBJ2-1
CDR3aa: CSAGTGRTTNEQFF
CDR3nt: TGCAGTGCTGGGACAGGGAGAACTACCAATGAGCAGTTCTTC

len: 16
v_gene: TRBV6-5
abundance: few
d_gene: NA
j_gene: TRBJ1-6
CDR3aa: CASSYWRQLNNSPLHF
CDR3nt: TGTGCCAGCAGTTACTGGAGACAACTAAATAATTCACCCCTCCACTTT

len: 14
v_gene: TRBV12-3/TRBV12-4
abundance: many
d_gene: NA
j_gene: TRBJ1-3
CDR3aa: CASTPHISGNTIYF
CDR3nt: TGTGCCAGCACCCCCCATATCTCTGGAAACACCATATATTTT

len: 14
v_gene: TRBV5-4
abundance: few
d_gene: NA
j_gene: TRBJ2-3
CDR3aa: CASSFEDYTDTQYF
CDR3nt: TGTGCCAGCAGCTTTGAGGACTACACAGATACGCAGTATTTT

len: 15
v_gene: TRBV14
abundance: few
d_gene: NA
j_gene: TRBJ2-5
CDR3aa: CASSQEAGRRETQYF
CDR3nt: TGTGCCAGCAGCCAAGAGGCAGGGCGGAGGGAGACCCAGTACTTC

len: 14
v_gene: TRBV9
abundance: many
d_gene: NA
j_gene: TRBJ1-6
CDR3aa: CASSVGPDGTPLHF
CDR3nt: TGTGCCAGCAGCGTAGGCCCCGACGGGACACCCCTCCACTTT

len: 13
v_gene: TRBV2
abundance: NA
d_gene: NA
j_gene: TRBJ1-6
CDR3aa: CASSWGPTSPLHF
CDR3nt: TGTGCCAGCAGTTGGGGTCCCACTTCACCCCTCCACTTT

len: 14
v_gene: TRBV7-9
abundance: many
d_gene: NA
j_gene: TRBJ2-3
CDR3aa: CASAVEVEGDTQYF
CDR3nt: TGTGCCAGCGCTGTAGAGGTGGAGGGAGATACGCAGTATTTT

len: 13
v_gene: TRBV28
abundance: many
d_gene: NA
j_gene: TRBJ2-7
CDR3aa: CASSLFASYEQYF
CDR3nt: TGTGCCAGCAGTTTATTTGCCTCCTACGAGCAGTACTTC

len: 15
v_gene: TRBV5-1
abundance: NA
d_gene: NA
j_gene: TRBJ1-1
CDR3aa: CASSLGGIMNTEAFF
CDR3nt: TGCGCCAGCAGCTTGGGTGGGATCATGAACACTGAAGCTTTCTTT

len: 13
v_gene: TRBV6-1
abundance: many
d_gene: NA
j_gene: TRBJ1-2
CDR3aa: CASSIPEGYGYTF
CDR3nt: TGTGCCAGCAGCATTCCCGAGGGCTATGGCTACACCTTC

len: 17
v_gene: TRBV3-1
abundance: NA
d_gene: NA
j_gene: TRBJ1-2
CDR3aa: CASSQNPFAVSPYGYTF
CDR3nt: TGTGCCAGCAGCCAAAATCCCTTCGCGGTGAGTCCCTATGGCTACACCTTC

len: 15
v_gene: TRBV5-6
abundance: NA
d_gene: NA
j_gene: TRBJ2-2
CDR3aa: CASSYAGTNTGELFF
CDR3nt: TGTGCCAGCAGCTATGCCGGGACCAACACCGGGGAGCTGTTTTTT

len: 14
v_gene: TRBV29-1
abundance: many
d_gene: NA
j_gene: TRBJ1-1
CDR3aa: CSVEEYGGKAEAFF
CDR3nt: TGCAGCGTTGAAGAGTATGGGGGGAAAGCTGAAGCTTTCTTT

len: 11
v_gene: TRBV7-8
abundance: many
d_gene: NA
j_gene: TRBJ2-2
CDR3aa: CAGSYGGELFF
CDR3nt: TGTGCCGGGTCTTACGGCGGGGAGCTGTTTTTT

len: 15
v_gene: TRBV6-5
abundance: NA
d_gene: TRBD1
j_gene: TRBJ1-6
CDR3aa: CASSFTGTDTSPLHF
CDR3nt: TGTGCCAGCAGTTTCACCGGGACAGATACTTCACCCCTCCACTTT

len: 15
v_gene: TRBV7-2
abundance: NA
d_gene: NA
j_gene: TRBJ1-6
CDR3aa: CASSLRGALHSPLHF
CDR3nt: TGTGCCAGCAGCTTACGGGGGGCTTTACATTCACCCCTCCACTTT

len: 15
v_gene: TRBV10-3
abundance: few
d_gene: NA
j_gene: TRBJ1-5
CDR3aa: CAISESTVNNQPQHF
CDR3nt: TGTGCCATCAGTGAGTCCACAGTTAACAATCAGCCCCAGCATTTT

len: 13
v_gene: TRBV20-1
abundance: NA
d_gene: TRBD1
j_gene: TRBJ1-2
CDR3aa: CSARGQGENGYTF
CDR3nt: TGCAGTGCTCGAGGACAGGGAGAGAATGGCTACACCTTC

len: 13
v_gene: TRBV5-1
abundance: many
d_gene: NA
j_gene: TRBJ1-1
CDR3aa: CASSGGEGTEAFF
CDR3nt: TGTGCCAGCAGCGGGGGTGAGGGCACTGAAGCTTTCTTT

len: 14
v_gene: TRBV19
abundance: NA
d_gene: NA
j_gene: TRBJ2-1
CDR3aa: CASSMKAPTNEQFF
CDR3nt: TGTGCCAGTAGTATGAAAGCTCCTACCAATGAGCAGTTCTTC

len: 14
v_gene: TRBV2
abundance: many
d_gene: TRBD1
j_gene: TRBJ2-7
CDR3aa: CASKLGQGFDEQYF
CDR3nt: TGTGCCAGCAAGTTAGGACAGGGGTTCGACGAGCAGTACTTC

len: 16
v_gene: TRBV4-1
abundance: few
d_gene: NA
j_gene: TRBJ2-1
CDR3aa: CASSQEGGVAYNEQFF
CDR3nt: TGCGCCAGCAGCCAGGAAGGGGGGGTTGCGTACAATGAGCAGTTCTTC

len: 15
v_gene: TRBV7-2
abundance: NA
d_gene: NA
j_gene: TRBJ1-5
CDR3aa: CASSPIGVGNQPQHF
CDR3nt: TGTGCCAGCAGCCCCATTGGTGTGGGGAATCAGCCCCAGCATTTT

len: 13
v_gene: TRBV7-3
abundance: many
d_gene: NA
j_gene: TRBJ1-1
CDR3aa: CASSLTRGTEAFF
CDR3nt: TGTGCCAGCAGCTTAACCAGGGGCACTGAAGCTTTCTTT

len: 13
v_gene: TRBV5-5
abundance: NA
d_gene: NA
j_gene: TRBJ1-1
CDR3aa: CASRDSQNTEAFF
CDR3nt: TGTGCCAGCAGAGACAGTCAGAACACTGAAGCTTTCTTT

len: 14
v_gene: TRBV10-3
abundance: many
d_gene: NA
j_gene: TRBJ2-5
CDR3aa: CAIRRDVSVETQYF
CDR3nt: TGTGCCATCAGACGGGACGTTAGCGTAGAGACCCAGTACTTC

len: 15
v_gene: TRBV28
abundance: many
d_gene: TRBD1
j_gene: TRBJ1-5
CDR3aa: CASSRGQETYQPQHF
CDR3nt: TGTGCCAGCAGCCGGGGACAGGAGACTTATCAGCCCCAGCATTTT

len: 14
v_gene: TRBV5-4
abundance: few
d_gene: NA
j_gene: TRBJ2-5
CDR3aa: CASSGPLRGETQYF
CDR3nt: TGTGCCAGCAGCGGGCCGCTGAGGGGAGAGACCCAGTACTTC

len: 15
v_gene: TRBV6-5
abundance: many
d_gene: TRBD2
j_gene: TRBJ2-7
CDR3aa: CASSYGRAGNYEQYF
CDR3nt: TGTGCCAGCAGTTACGGGCGAGCGGGGAACTACGAGCAGTACTTC

len: 16
v_gene: TRBV19
abundance: NA
d_gene: TRBD1
j_gene: TRBJ1-5
CDR3aa: CASSSGTVYSNQPQHF
CDR3nt: TGTGCCAGTAGTTCCGGGACAGTATATAGCAATCAGCCCCAGCATTTT

len: 13
v_gene: TRBV12-3/TRBV12-4
abundance: many
d_gene: TRBD1
j_gene: TRBJ1-2
CDR3aa: CASRRDSVYGYTF
CDR3nt: TGTGCCAGCAGGAGGGACAGCGTCTATGGCTACACCTTC

len: 15
v_gene: TRBV18
abundance: NA
d_gene: TRBD2
j_gene: TRBJ2-3
CDR3aa: CASSAQRGDTDTQYF
CDR3nt: TGTGCCAGCTCGGCTCAGCGGGGCGACACAGATACGCAGTATTTT

len: 15
v_gene: TRBV5-1
abundance: NA
d_gene: TRBD1
j_gene: TRBJ2-1
CDR3aa: CASSLAQGVYNEQFF
CDR3nt: TGCGCCAGCAGCTTGGCACAGGGGGTCTACAATGAGCAGTTCTTC

len: 13
v_gene: TRBV7-9
abundance: NA
d_gene: NA
j_gene: TRBJ1-2
CDR3aa: CASSLAAGSGYTF
CDR3nt: TGTGCCAGCAGCTTAGCAGCGGGAAGTGGCTACACCTTC

len: 15
v_gene: TRBV29-1
abundance: many
d_gene: TRBD1
j_gene: TRBJ2-1
CDR3aa: CSDGGDRGINNEQFF
CDR3nt: TGCAGCGACGGAGGGGACAGGGGTATTAACAATGAGCAGTTCTTC

len: 17
v_gene: TRBV12-3/TRBV12-4
abundance: NA
d_gene: TRBD2
j_gene: TRBJ2-3
CDR3aa: CASSLGTSGGARDTQYF
CDR3nt: TGTGCCAGCAGCTTGGGGACTAGCGGGGGGGCGAGAGATACGCAGTATTTT

len: 14
v_gene: TRBV6-5
abundance: many
d_gene: TRBD1
j_gene: TRBJ1-4
CDR3aa: CASSWGQGDEKLFF
CDR3nt: TGTGCCAGCAGTTGGGGACAGGGTGATGAAAAACTGTTTTTT

len: 14
v_gene: TRBV9
abundance: NA
d_gene: NA
j_gene: TRBJ2-3
CDR3aa: CAISVRLGTDTQYF
CDR3nt: TGTGCCATCAGCGTCAGACTAGGCACAGATACGCAGTATTTT

len: 15
v_gene: TRBV6-1
abundance: many
d_gene: TRBD2
j_gene: TRBJ2-5
CDR3aa: CASRQELAGVETQYF
CDR3nt: TGTGCCAGCAGACAGGAACTAGCGGGGGTCGAGACCCAGTACTTC

len: 15
v_gene: TRBV18
abundance: many
d_gene: NA
j_gene: TRBJ1-1
CDR3aa: CASSPSQGPNTEAFF
CDR3nt: TGTGCCAGCTCACCCTCGCAGGGGCCGAACACTGAAGCTTTCTTT

len: 15
v_gene: TRBV11-3
abundance: NA
d_gene: NA
j_gene: TRBJ2-2
CDR3aa: CASSPRVGGDGELFF
CDR3nt: TGTGCCAGCAGCCCCCGTGTAGGGGGGGACGGGGAGCTGTTTTTT

len: 11
v_gene: TRBV5-1
abundance: many
d_gene: NA
j_gene: TRBJ2-3
CDR3aa: CASRSADTQYF
CDR3nt: TGCGCCAGCCGGAGTGCAGATACGCAGTATTTT

len: 15
v_gene: TRBV4-1
abundance: NA
d_gene: TRBD1
j_gene: TRBJ2-5
CDR3aa: CASSPGTVWSETQYF
CDR3nt: TGTGCCAGCAGCCCGGGGACAGTTTGGTCAGAGACCCAGTACTTC

len: 16
v_gene: TRBV20-1
abundance: few
d_gene: NA
j_gene: TRBJ2-3
CDR3aa: CSVLPGGGRGTDTQYF
CDR3nt: TGCAGTGTCCTACCGGGCGGGGGCAGGGGCACAGATACGCAGTATTTT

len: 12
v_gene: TRBV7-9
abundance: NA
d_gene: NA
j_gene: TRBJ1-2
CDR3aa: CASSLLAYGYTF
CDR3nt: TGTGCCAGCAGCTTATTAGCCTATGGCTACACCTTC

len: 11
v_gene: TRBV12-3/TRBV12-4
abundance: many
d_gene: NA
j_gene: TRBJ2-7
CDR3aa: CASSLVGEQYF
CDR3nt: TGTGCCAGCAGTTTAGTGGGGGAGCAGTACTTC

len: 13
v_gene: TRBV7-3
abundance: many
d_gene: TRBD1
j_gene: TRBJ2-7
CDR3aa: CASSLGQGDEQYF
CDR3nt: TGTGCCAGCAGCTTAGGACAGGGGGACGAGCAGTACTTC